Presented here are 2 T cell receptor beta chains from one specimen sequenced in a study of human T cells and chemical hapten exposure (TCRdb year 2021). Library creation used RACE. Sequencing took place on a NextSeq 500. TCRdb passed the public sequencing reads through fastp at Q25 and MiXCR, retaining productive beta sequences. Rows with one shared CDR3 protein collapse into an entry with the most common genes and DNA. The sample yields some 79,000 distinct CDR3 sequences; 10% were counted once. 5% of the sample is in the top ten clones. Taken with the paper, the label for time point translates to: patch test 2, 6 weeks after DPC sensitization. According to the study, the label for this sample's treatment or condition signals: therapeutic diphenylcyclopropenone sensitization with weekly scalp DPC. The input for sequencing was whole blood, taken in connection with sensitization to the hapten diphenylcyclopropenone (DPC). These receptors all come from a woman between 45 and 65 years old with alopecia areata. Some clones in this sample may be carry-over from other donors' samples.

The V gene is TRBV5-1, the J gene TRBJ2-7, with TRBD1 as a possible D gene (6 bases). The V gene lost 1 base and the J gene lost 2 bases, with 13 bases spanning the gap. Germline V gives CDR1 SGHRS, CDR2 YFSETQ. The CDR3 sequence is 15 residues long. The CDR3 reads CASSLLQGSPYEQYF. DNA of the CDR3: TGCGCCAGCAGCTTGCTCCAGGGGTCTCCCTACGAGCAGTACTTC.

This clonotype came up many times. J is TRBJ2-1 and V is TRBV12-3 or TRBV12-4; D may be TRBD1 (5 bases). There are 12 residues in the CDR3. V was shortened by 6 bases and J by 8 bases, with 11 bases between the two germline ends. As DNA, the CDR3 is TGTGCCAGCAGGGGGCCTTCTCATGAGCAGTTCTTC. Its protein product is CASRGPSHEQFF.